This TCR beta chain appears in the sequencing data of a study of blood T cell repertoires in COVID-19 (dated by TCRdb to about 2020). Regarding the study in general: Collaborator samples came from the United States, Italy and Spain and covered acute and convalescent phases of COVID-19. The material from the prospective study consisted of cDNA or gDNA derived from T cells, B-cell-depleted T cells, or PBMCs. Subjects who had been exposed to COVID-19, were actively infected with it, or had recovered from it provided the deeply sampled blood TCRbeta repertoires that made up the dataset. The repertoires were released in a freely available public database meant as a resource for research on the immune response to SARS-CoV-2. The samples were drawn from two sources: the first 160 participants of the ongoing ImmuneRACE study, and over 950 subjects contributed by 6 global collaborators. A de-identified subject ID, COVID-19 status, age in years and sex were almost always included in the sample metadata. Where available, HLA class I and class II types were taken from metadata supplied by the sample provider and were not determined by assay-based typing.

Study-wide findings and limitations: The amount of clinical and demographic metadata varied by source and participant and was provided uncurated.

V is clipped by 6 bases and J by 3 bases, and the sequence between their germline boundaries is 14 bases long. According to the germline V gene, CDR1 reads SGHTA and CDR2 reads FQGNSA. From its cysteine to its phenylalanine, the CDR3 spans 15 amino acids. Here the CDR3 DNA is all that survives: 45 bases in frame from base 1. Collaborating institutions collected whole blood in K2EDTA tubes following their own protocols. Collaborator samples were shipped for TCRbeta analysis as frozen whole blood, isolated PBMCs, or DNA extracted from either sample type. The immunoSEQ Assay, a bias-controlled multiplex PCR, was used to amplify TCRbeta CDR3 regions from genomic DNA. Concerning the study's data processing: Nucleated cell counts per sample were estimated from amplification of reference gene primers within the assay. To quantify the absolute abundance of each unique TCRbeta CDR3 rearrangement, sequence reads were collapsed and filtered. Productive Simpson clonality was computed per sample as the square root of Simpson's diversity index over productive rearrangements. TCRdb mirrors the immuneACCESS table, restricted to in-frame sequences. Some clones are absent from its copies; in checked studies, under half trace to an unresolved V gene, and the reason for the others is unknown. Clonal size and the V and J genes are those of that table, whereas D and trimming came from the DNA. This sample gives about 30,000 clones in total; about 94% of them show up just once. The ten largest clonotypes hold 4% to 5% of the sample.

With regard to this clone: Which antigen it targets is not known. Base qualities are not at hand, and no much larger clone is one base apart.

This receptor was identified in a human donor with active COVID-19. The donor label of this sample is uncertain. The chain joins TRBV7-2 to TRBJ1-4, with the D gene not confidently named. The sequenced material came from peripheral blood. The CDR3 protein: CASSPTLGANEKLFF. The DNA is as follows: TGTGCCAGCAGTCCTACCCTAGGAGCTAATGAAAAACTGTTTTTT.